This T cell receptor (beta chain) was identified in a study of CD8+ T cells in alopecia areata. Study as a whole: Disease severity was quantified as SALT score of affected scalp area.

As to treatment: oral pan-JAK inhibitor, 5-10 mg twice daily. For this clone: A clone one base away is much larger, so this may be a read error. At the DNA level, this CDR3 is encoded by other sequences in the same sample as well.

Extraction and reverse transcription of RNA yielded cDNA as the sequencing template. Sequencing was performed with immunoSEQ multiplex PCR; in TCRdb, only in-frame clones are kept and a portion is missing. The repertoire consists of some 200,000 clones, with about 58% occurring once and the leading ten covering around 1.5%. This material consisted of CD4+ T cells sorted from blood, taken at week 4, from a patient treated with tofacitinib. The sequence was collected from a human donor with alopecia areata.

The DNA for the CDR3 is TGTGCTCCTAAGACAGGGGGGCCCTACGAGCAGTACTTC. It specifies CAPKTGGPYEQYF. The V call is TRBV9, the J call TRBJ2-7, with 9 bases that match TRBD1. The CDR3 extends over 13 amino acids. CDR1 and CDR2 (germline): SGDLS, YYNGEE.